These T cell receptor beta chains were read from a single sample in a study of blood T cell repertoires in COVID-19. Only in-frame clones appear in the TCRdb table, and some are missing; sequencing was by immunoSEQ multiplex PCR. Of hundreds of thousands of clones listed, around nine tenths were seen once; the top ten hold roughly 1.6%. Input material: peripheral blood. These receptors were collected from a woman aged 55-69 years who had recovered from COVID-19. The CDR3 runs from the conserved cysteine through the conserved F or W. The order of the fields is J gene, V gene, D gene, clone size, CDR3 protein, CDR3 DNA. The D gene is left open where the match is weak. Not all rows give a size; the values are once, few, many and, for expanded clones, a class.

>TRBJ1-6|TRBV12-2|NA|NA
CASRPVVGADSPLHF
TGTGCAAGTCGCCCAGTGGTGGGGGCCGATTCACCCCTCCACTTT
>TRBJ1-5|TRBV18|TRBD1|NA
CASSLTDRGNQPQHF
TGTGCCAGCTCACTTACCGACAGGGGCAATCAGCCCCAGCATTTT
>TRBJ1-3|TRBV19|NA|NA
CASSFAPGRSGNTIYF
TGTGCCAGTAGTTTCGCTCCAGGCCGCTCTGGAAACACCATATATTTT
>TRBJ2-2|TRBV7-9|NA|NA
CASSRVQTGELFF
TGTGCCAGCAGCCGGGTGCAAACCGGGGAGCTGTTTTTT
>TRBJ2-7|TRBV18|NA|NA
CASSPGYEQYF
TGTGCCAGCTCACCCGGGTACGAGCAGTACTTC
>TRBJ1-2|TRBV10-3|NA|NA
CAISELTGNYGYTF
TGTGCCATCAGTGAGCTTACAGGGAACTATGGCTACACCTTC
>TRBJ1-2|TRBV27|NA|NA
CASTRGGSYGYTF
TGTGCCAGCACGCGGGGCGGCAGCTATGGCTACACCTTC
>TRBJ1-5|TRBV10-3|TRBD1|NA
CAISDSQGAYQPQHF
TGTGCCATCAGTGATTCACAGGGGGCATATCAGCCCCAGCATTTT
>TRBJ1-1|TRBV28|NA|NA
CASSPPHRSNTEAFF
TGTGCCAGCAGTCCGCCCCACAGATCGAACACTGAAGCTTTCTTT
>TRBJ1-1|TRBV5-5|NA|NA
CASSLAPQGTEAFF
TGTGCCAGCAGCTTGGCACCCCAGGGCACTGAAGCTTTCTTT
>TRBJ2-5|TRBV29-1|NA|NA
CTARGMEETQYF
TGCACCGCTAGGGGGATGGAAGAGACCCAGTACTTC
>TRBJ2-1|TRBV3-1/TRBV3-2|TRBD1|NA
CASSQGGTVLYNEQFF
TGTGCCAGCAGCCAAGGAGGGACAGTCCTCTACAATGAGCAGTTCTTC
>TRBJ2-2|TRBV7-2|TRBD1|NA
CASSSRDRGTGELFF
TGTGCCAGCAGCTCCCGCGACAGGGGCACCGGGGAGCTGTTTTTT
>TRBJ2-7|TRBV9|TRBD1|NA
CASSLTGGIYEQYF
TGTGCCAGCAGTCTTACAGGGGGGATCTACGAGCAGTACTTC
>TRBJ1-4|TRBV6-5|TRBD1|NA
CASSNRGGTNEKLFF
TGTGCCAGCAGTAACAGGGGCGGCACTAATGAAAAACTGTTTTTT
>TRBJ2-4|TRBV28|TRBD1|NA
CASSRDRGKNIQYF
TGTGCCAGCAGCAGGGACAGGGGAAAAAACATTCAGTACTTC
>TRBJ2-1|TRBV27|TRBD2|NA
CASIGNGLGSREQFF
TGTGCCAGCATCGGGAACGGACTAGGTTCTCGGGAGCAGTTCTTC
>TRBJ1-1|TRBV5-1|NA|NA
CASAGGGRGTEAFF
TGCGCCAGCGCTGGGGGGGGCAGAGGCACTGAAGCTTTCTTT
>TRBJ1-4|TRBV5-4|TRBD1|NA
CASSTDREAREKLFF
TGTGCCAGCAGCACTGACAGGGAAGCGAGGGAAAAACTGTTTTTT
>TRBJ1-2|TRBV9|NA|NA
CASSDPGWGREDYGYTF
TGTGCCAGCAGCGACCCAGGTTGGGGCAGGGAGGACTATGGCTACACCTTC
>TRBJ1-1|TRBV7-2|NA|few
CASSMTGGWGEAFF
TGTGCCAGCAGTATGACAGGAGGCTGGGGTGAAGCTTTCTTT
>TRBJ1-1|TRBV4-1|NA|NA
CASSQEGRGSRTEAFF
TGCGCCAGCAGCCAAGAGGGCCGGGGGTCGCGCACTGAAGCTTTCTTT
>TRBJ2-1|TRBV7-3|TRBD2|NA
CASSPPGLEDEQFF
TGTGCCAGCAGCCCGCCGGGACTAGAGGATGAGCAGTTCTTC
>TRBJ1-4|TRBV7-2|NA|NA
CASSLAPSGTHNEKLFF
TGTGCCAGCAGCTTAGCCCCTAGCGGGACCCATAATGAAAAACTGTTTTTT
>TRBJ2-7|TRBV7-2|TRBD2|few
CASNAGGFGSYEQYF
TGTGCCAGCAACGCGGGGGGGTTCGGCTCCTACGAGCAGTACTTC
>TRBJ2-6|TRBV28|NA|NA
CASRPTAYSGANVLTF
TGTGCCAGCAGACCGACAGCCTACTCTGGGGCCAACGTCCTGACTTTC
>TRBJ2-4|TRBV19|NA|NA
CASSGQTENIQYF
TGTGCCAGTAGTGGACAGACAGAAAACATTCAGTACTTC
>TRBJ2-7|TRBV6-2/TRBV6-3|TRBD2|NA
CASSPPGTRVDYEQYF
TGTGCCAGCAGCCCTCCCGGGACTAGGGTAGACTACGAGCAGTACTTC
>TRBJ1-2|TRBV21-1|NA|NA
CASSKGLYGYTF
TGTGCCAGCAGCAAGGGACTTTACGGCTACACCTTC
>TRBJ2-7|TRBV7-2|NA|NA
CASSKNRDISYEQYF
TGTGCCAGCAGCAAGAACCGGGACATATCCTACGAGCAGTACTTC
>TRBJ1-4|TRBV28|NA|NA
CASKGGTNEKLFF
TGTGCCAGCAAAGGGGGAACTAATGAAAAACTGTTTTTT
>TRBJ2-7|TRBV7-2|NA|NA
CASSFGRDSYEQYF
TGTGCCAGCAGCTTTGGTCGAGATTCCTACGAGCAGTACTTC
>TRBJ2-1|TRBV19|NA|NA
CASSTLQGRWNEQFF
TGTGCCAGTAGTACTCTACAGGGAAGGTGGAATGAGCAGTTCTTC
>TRBJ1-6|TRBV18|NA|NA
CASSLQGRYNSPLHF
TGTGCCAGCTCACTGCAGGGCAGGTATAATTCACCCCTCCACTTT
>TRBJ2-2|TRBV11-3|TRBD1|few
CASSSRQGHGELFF
TGTGCCAGCAGCTCCCGACAGGGACATGGGGAGCTGTTTTTT
>TRBJ2-1|TRBV7-3|NA|NA
CASSLGRGGEQFF
TGTGCCAGCAGCTTAGGCAGGGGCGGTGAGCAGTTCTTC
>TRBJ1-5|TRBV14|NA|few
CASSQDLDQPQHF
TGTGCCAGCAGCCAAGATCTCGATCAGCCCCAGCATTTT
>TRBJ2-3|TRBV5-1|NA|once
CASQLSGGGTDTQYF
TGCGCCAGCCAACTTTCGGGGGGCGGCACAGATACGCAGTATTTT
>TRBJ1-1|TRBV19|TRBD1|NA
CASSIVRTGGFTEAFF
TGTGCCAGTAGTATAGTGAGGACAGGGGGTTTTACTGAAGCTTTCTTT
>TRBJ2-1|TRBV6-5|NA|once
CASTPQNYNEQFF
TGTGCCAGCACCCCGCAGAACTACAATGAGCAGTTCTTC
>TRBJ2-1|TRBV5-1|TRBD1|NA
CASSTGTGVNNEQFF
TGCGCCAGCAGCACTGGGACAGGGGTTAACAATGAGCAGTTCTTC
>TRBJ2-7|TRBV29-1|TRBD2|NA
CSVAWASGGREQYF
TGCAGCGTTGCCTGGGCTAGCGGGGGGCGGGAGCAGTACTTC
>TRBJ2-1|TRBV4-3|NA|NA
CASSFGGAASYNEQFF
TGCGCCAGCAGTTTTGGAGGGGCGGCCTCCTACAATGAGCAGTTCTTC
>TRBJ1-5|TRBV7-2|TRBD1|NA
CASSNRQGANQPQHF
TGTGCCAGCAGCAACCGGCAGGGGGCCAATCAGCCCCAGCATTTT
>TRBJ2-7|TRBV24-1|TRBD2|NA
CATSALAGGSYEQYF
TGTGCCACCAGTGCTCTAGCGGGGGGCTCCTACGAGCAGTACTTC
>TRBJ1-2|TRBV9|NA|NA
CASSPAGQGRGYTF
TGTGCCAGCAGCCCAGCGGGCCAGGGAAGAGGCTACACCTTC
>TRBJ2-3|TRBV29-1|NA|NA
CSVESSVDTQYF
TGCAGCGTTGAGTCCTCCGTGGATACGCAGTATTTT
>TRBJ1-1|TRBV19|TRBD1|NA
CASSLKTGRNTEAFF
TGTGCCAGTAGTCTGAAGACAGGGAGGAACACTGAAGCTTTCTTT
>TRBJ1-6|TRBV7-2|NA|NA
CASSLGHLYNSPLHF
TGTGCCAGCAGCTTAGGACACCTTTATAATTCACCCCTCCACTTT
>TRBJ1-2|TRBV3-1/TRBV3-2|NA|NA
CASSQLTGKEGYTF
TGTGCCAGCAGCCAGCTTACAGGGAAAGAGGGCTACACCTTC
>TRBJ1-4|TRBV5-1|NA|NA
CASSLQGRNEKLFF
TGCGCCAGCAGCCTGCAGGGCAGAAATGAAAAACTGTTTTTT